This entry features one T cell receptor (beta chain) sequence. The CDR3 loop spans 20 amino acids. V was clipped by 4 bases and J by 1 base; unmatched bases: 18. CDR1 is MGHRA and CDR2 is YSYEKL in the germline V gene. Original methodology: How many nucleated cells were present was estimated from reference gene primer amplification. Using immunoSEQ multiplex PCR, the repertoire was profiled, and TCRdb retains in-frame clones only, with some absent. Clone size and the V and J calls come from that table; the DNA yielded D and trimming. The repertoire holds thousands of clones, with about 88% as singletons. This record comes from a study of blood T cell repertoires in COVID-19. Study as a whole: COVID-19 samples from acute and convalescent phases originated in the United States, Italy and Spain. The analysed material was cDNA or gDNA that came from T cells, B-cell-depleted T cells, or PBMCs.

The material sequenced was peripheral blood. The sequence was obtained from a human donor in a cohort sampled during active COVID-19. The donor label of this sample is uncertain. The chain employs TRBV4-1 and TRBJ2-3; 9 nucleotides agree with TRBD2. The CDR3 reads CASSPSHGGRGKLGTDTQYF. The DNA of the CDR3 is TGCGCCAGCAGCCCCTCCCACGGCGGGAGGGGTAAACTGGGCACAGATACGCAGTATTTT.